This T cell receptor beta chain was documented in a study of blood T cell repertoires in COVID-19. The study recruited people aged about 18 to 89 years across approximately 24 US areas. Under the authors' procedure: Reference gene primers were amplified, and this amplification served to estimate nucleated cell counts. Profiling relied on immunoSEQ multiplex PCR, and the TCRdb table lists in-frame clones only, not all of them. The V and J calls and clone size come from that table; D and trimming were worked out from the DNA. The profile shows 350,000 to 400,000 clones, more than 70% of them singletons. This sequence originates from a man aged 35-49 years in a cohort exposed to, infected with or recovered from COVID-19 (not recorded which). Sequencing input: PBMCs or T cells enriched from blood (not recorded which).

CDR3 sequence (DNA): TGTGCCAGCAGCATTGAGACAGGGGGAGGCATTTATGGCTACACCTTC. Its protein is CASSIETGGGIYGYTF. V and J are TRBV7-9 and TRBJ1-2; 9 bases fit TRBD1. Trimming removed 5 bases from V and 5 bases from J; junction bases left unmatched: 12. CDR1 is SEHNR, CDR2 FQNEAQ, per germline (reference sequence). This CDR3 has 16 residues.